The T cell receptor beta chain described here comes from a study of T cells in Graves' hyperthyroidism and ophthalmopathy. There are many counts of this clonotype. Amplification targeted TCR beta CDR3 regions from RNA transcripts. When the TCR CDR3 underwent first-round RT-PCR, the HTBI primer set was used. TCRdb fed the multiplex PCR reads into MiXCR, producing one record per CDR3 protein. The data show about 840,000 distinct CDR3 sequences, with about 38% seen just once and 8% to 9% held by the top ten. CDR1 is DFQATT, CDR2 SNEGSKA, per germline (reference sequence). V lost 3 bases and J lost 4, with 15 bases in between. The CDR3 is 14 residues long.

This chain joins TRBV20-1 and TRBJ2-5; perhaps TRBD1 as D (6 bases). The sample taken for sequencing was blood. This sequence originates from a man aged 18 to 30 with Graves' hyperthyroidism. CDR3 sequence (DNA): TGCAGTGCTAGGGGGCAGGGGCGTGGAGAGACCCAGTACTTC. Translating it yields CSARGQGRGETQYF.